These 5 T cell receptor beta chains share one sample of origin, sequenced in a study of T cells in Graves' hyperthyroidism and ophthalmopathy (dated by TCRdb to about 2019). The library was produced with multiplex PCR. Sequencing was performed on an Illumina HiSeq 2000. Amplification of TCR beta CDR3 regions was carried out from RNA transcripts. A first-round RT-PCR of the TCR CDR3 used the HTBI primer set with the Qiagen OneStep RT-PCR kit. TCRdb reworked the public reads: Q25 trimming with fastp, MiXCR clone assembly, productive beta chains retained. CDR3 protein sequences are deduplicated, and each keeps its most common genes and DNA. The sample records 490,000 or so distinct CDR3 sequences, 20% to 25% of which are singletons. The ten largest make up roughly 49% of the sample. The sample taken for sequencing was blood. These receptors all stem from a woman in her 70s with Graves' ophthalmopathy.

This clonotype has a count of ten or more. The chain recombines TRBV24-1 with TRBJ1-2; D possibly corresponds to TRBD1 (5 bases). The CDR3 consists of 14 residues. Between the trimmed V and J ends, which lost 9 bases and 8 bases, there was a span of 21 bases. The V gene's germline CDR1 is KGHDR and CDR2 SFDVKD. The CDR3 region has the DNA TGTGCCACCGCTCCGGGACCCACCTGGGAAGGCTACACCTTC. This codes for CATAPGPTWEGYTF.

There are a few counts of this clonotype. The chain couples TRBV30 to TRBJ1-5, with D unclear. V shed 3 bases and J shed 2 bases, with 8 bases lying between them. CDR1 and CDR2 from the germline V gene are GTSNPN and SVGIG (reference sequence). The CDR3 consists of 13 residues. Here the CDR3 reads CAWRGKGNQPQHF. The CDR3, as DNA: TGTGCCTGGAGGGGCAAAGGCAATCAGCCCCAGCATTTT. Looking up the rest from reference TRBV30 and TRBJ1-5 gives the full variable domain: SQTIHQWPATLVQPVGSPLSLECTVEGTSNPNLYWYRQAAGRGLQLLFYSVGIGQISSEVPQNLSASRPQDRQFILSSKKLLLSDSGFYLCAWRGKGNQPQHFGDGTRLSIL.

This clonotype was seen a few times. The chain links TRBV5-1 to TRBJ2-3, with 11 bases aligning to TRBD2. V trimming: 4 bases; J trimming: 6 bases; junction bases outside the gene matches: 7. This CDR3 comprises 15 residues. Germline CDR1 reads SGHRS; CDR2 reads YFSETQ. This chain's CDR3 is CASSALLAGVDTQYF. CDR3 sequence (DNA): TGCGCCAGCAGCGCCTTACTAGCGGGAGTGGATACGCAGTATTTT.

The sample holds many counts of this clonotype. The gene calls are TRBV6-1 and TRBJ1-5, with D unclear. The CDR3 totals 15 residues. Trimming pared 4 bases from V and 2 bases from J, leaving 12 bases between. Germline CDR1 MNHNS, CDR2 SASEGT. The CDR3 DNA is TGTGCCAGCAGTGGCCTCGACCTCCGCAATCAGCCCCAGCATTTT. This sequence encodes CASSGLDLRNQPQHF.

CDR3 DNA sequence: TGCAGTGTTTCTGTAGGTGGGAATCAGCCCCAGCATTTT. Protein: CSVSVGGNQPQHF. The chain employs TRBV20-1 and TRBJ1-5; D ambiguous. CDR1 is DFQATT and CDR2 is SNEGSKA in the germline V gene (reference sequence). This CDR3 region has 13 residues. The V and J ends lost 7 bases and 4 bases respectively, with 14 bases between them.